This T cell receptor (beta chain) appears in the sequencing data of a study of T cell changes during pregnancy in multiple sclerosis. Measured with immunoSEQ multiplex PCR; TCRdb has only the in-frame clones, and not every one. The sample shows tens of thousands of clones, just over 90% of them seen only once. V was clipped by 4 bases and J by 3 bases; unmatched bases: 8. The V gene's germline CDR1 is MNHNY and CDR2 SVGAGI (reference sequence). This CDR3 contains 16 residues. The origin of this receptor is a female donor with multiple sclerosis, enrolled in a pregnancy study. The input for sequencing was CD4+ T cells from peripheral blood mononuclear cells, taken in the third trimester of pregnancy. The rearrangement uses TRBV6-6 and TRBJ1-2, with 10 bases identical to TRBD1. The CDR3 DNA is TGTGCCAGCAGTTTTTCCCGGGACAGGGGTGACTATGGCTACACCTTC. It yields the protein CASSFSRDRGDYGYTF.